This T cell receptor (beta chain) was sequenced during a study of human T cells and chemical hapten exposure (dated by TCRdb to the early 2020s). For the study in its entirety: For sensitization, 2% DPC in acetone was applied to a roughly 2 cm by roughly 2 cm area of upper inner arm skin. Patch testing on the upper back used Finn chambers containing 0.01% DPC, with scoring done after 6 days according to International Contact Dermatitis Research Group standards. Patient blood was sampled pre-sensitization (week 0) and at 2, 6 and about 24 weeks after DPC sensitization. Most of the patients in the cohort were female, and the cohort covered alopecia areata with under or over 50% scalp involvement, alopecia totalis and alopecia universalis. Weekly therapeutic DPC doses were additionally applied to the scalp of patients throughout the approximately 23-week study period. About 27 alopecia patients gave blood for TCR sequencing at one to four time points (pre-sensitization, 2, 6 and 24 weeks). Libraries were pooled for sequencing, and variation in per-sample TCR yields was attributed mainly to small differences in library volumes within the pool. This study followed changes in the peripheral blood TCR repertoire in vivo during primary and secondary sensitization of alopecia patients to the hapten diphenylcyclopropenone (DPC).

The CDR3 holds 16 amino acids from the cysteine to the phenylalanine. Only the CDR3 region is kept as DNA, spanning 48 bases read in frame from base 1. CDR1 and CDR2 are drawn from the germline V gene: KGHSH, LQKENI. At the junction V is shortened by 5 bases and J by 2 bases; bases outside the gene matches: 9. Libraries came from RACE. Sequencing was performed on a NextSeq 500. Library preparation attached unique molecular identifiers to individual cDNA molecules for quantitative, reproducible TCR counting. From each blood RNA sample, both TCR alpha and TCR beta chains were sequenced. In the source study's methods: A median of approximately 96,000 TCRs per sample was observed, with a range of about 23,224 to 750,000. The Decombinator software suite was used to annotate the V, J and CDR3 of the TCR reads. For the PS versus PT1 abundance plots, all samples were subsampled to the same number of TCRs (28,000). TCRs were defined as expanded if absent before sensitization and observed at least eight times at the 2-week time point. The public sequencing data were trimmed at Q25 with fastp and processed into clonotypes with MiXCR by TCRdb, which kept only in-frame beta chains. Rows merge per CDR3 protein into single entries with the most common DNA and genes. None of the V and J calls come from the authors' own analysis; TCRdb made them. A total of 140,000 or so distinct CDR3 sequences appear in this sample, roughly 12% of them only once. The ten largest clones add up to around 1.4% of the sample.

This specimen's time point label, per the study, means: patch test 2, 6 weeks after DPC sensitization. The sample's treatment or condition label is to be understood as: therapeutic diphenylcyclopropenone sensitization with weekly scalp DPC. At each patch-test visit, blood was drawn before the patch test was applied. Patients were eligible if aged 18 to 70, diagnosed with alopecia and judged suitable for DPC therapy, and pregnant patients were excluded. Total RNA was isolated from unfractionated whole blood collected in Tempus Blood RNA tubes. As for this clonotype: Its antigen remains undetermined. The sample holds no much larger clone one base away, and base qualities are not on file.

Overall study outcomes, separate from this receptor: A positive correlation was found between the number of PT1 expanded TCRs and patch test score, with significance reached at thresholds 8, 16 and 32 but not 4. Significantly more large CDR3 similarity clusters were formed by expanded TCRs than by pre-sensitization or healthy control sets, consistent with antigen-driven responses. Repeated subsampling changed both the strength of the expansion versus patch-test correlation and the threshold at which that correlation became significant. The number of TCRs above 1 in 1000 frequency did not change with DPC sensitization; there was no evidence of global repertoire structure alterations. All patients had alopecia, a presumed autoimmune disease, so their immune response might differ from that of healthy individuals.

The sample in question was whole blood, obtained in connection with sensitization to the hapten diphenylcyclopropenone (DPC). This receptor was obtained from a woman aged 45 to 65 with alopecia areata. Some clones in this sample may be carry-over from other donors' samples. The chain was built from TRBV18 and TRBJ2-7; 10 central nucleotides agree with TRBD1. The nucleotides are TGTGCCAGCTCAACGACCGGGACAGGGGTTACCTACGAGCAGTACTTC. Its amino acids are CASSTTGTGVTYEQYF.